This T cell receptor beta chain was obtained from a study of shared clonotypes between healthy human individuals. Study results and caveats: The donor pool, a small one, limited the genetic and exposure-history diversity represented.

This clone was counted between two and nine times. Its cognate antigen is unknown. The CDR3 extends over 14 amino acids. The ends lost 4 bases at V and 0 bases at J; junction bases unmatched: 2. The germline V gene has CDR1 LNHDA and CDR2 SQIVND (reference sequence). The protocol was immunoSEQ multiplex PCR, while the TCRdb copy is restricted to in-frame clones and leaves out a portion. The profile shows around 1.1 million clones, about 80% of them singletons. The receptor was derived from a man aged 18-30 years in good health. Some clones in this sample may be carry-over from other donors' samples. Sequenced input: memory CD4+ T cells from PBMCs. Described subset: CD45RA-negative fraction. The V call is TRBV19, the J call TRBJ2-7; 8 bases match TRBD1. Here the CDR3 reads CASSRTGNSYEQYF. Here the CDR3 DNA reads TGTGCCAGTAGTAGGACAGGGAACTCCTACGAGCAGTACTTC.